These 29 T cell receptor beta chains came from one sample sequenced in a study of technical replicates of blood from four donors. Some clones are missing from TCRdb's copy, which holds only in-frame ones; the method was immunoSEQ multiplex PCR. The repertoire includes around 60,000 clones, approximately 86% of them detected once, and 5% to 6% sits in the top ten. Sequenced sample: PBMCs. Receptors were obtained from a human donor in good health. Some clones in this sample may be carry-over from other donors' samples.

This sequence joins TRBV7-9 and TRBJ1-5; 7 bases map to TRBD1. From germline, CDR1 is SEHNR and CDR2 FQNEAQ (reference sequence). The length of the CDR3 is 14 residues. J gave up 0 bases and V 5 bases, and 1 base lay outside the gene matches. CDR3 sequence reads: CASSHRGSNQPQHF. CDR3 nucleotides: TGTGCCAGCAGCCACAGGGGTAGCAATCAGCCCCAGCATTTT.

The rearrangement links TRBV7-3 to TRBJ2-3, with TRBD2 identical over 12 bases. Trimming removed 4 bases from V and 3 bases from J; junction bases left unmatched: 2. CDR3 length: 15 residues. Germline V gives CDR1 SGHTA, CDR2 FQGTGA. The CDR3 reads CASSSTSGGTDTQYF. DNA for the CDR3: TGTGCCAGCAGCTCTACTAGCGGGGGGACAGATACGCAGTATTTT.

V is TRBV2 and J is TRBJ2-5, with a tentative D call TRBD2 (5 bases). V lost 1 base and J 1 base, leaving 10 bases between the germline ends. Germline-derived CDR1 and CDR2 are SNHLY and FYNNEI. The CDR3 spans 15 residues. The chain's CDR3 is CASSEDASPQETQYF. Here the CDR3 DNA reads TGTGCCAGCAGTGAAGACGCTAGCCCCCAAGAGACCCAGTACTTC.

There are a few counts of this clone. This chain uses TRBV10-3 with TRBJ2-3; D may be TRBD2 (5 bases). CDR3 length: 15 amino acids. Germline CDR1 is ENHRY and CDR2 is SYGVKD. The ends were cut back, 3 bases at V and 1 base at J, with 11 bases in the middle. This chain's CDR3 is CAISESSGGTDTQYF. CDR3 bases: TGTGCCATCAGTGAAAGCAGCGGAGGCACAGATACGCAGTATTTT.

V is TRBV7-8 and J is TRBJ1-1, with no clear D. Germline V CDR1 and CDR2: SGHVS, FQNEAQ. This CDR3 is built from 11 residues. Deletions cut 3 bases from V and 8 bases from J, with 7 bases between. The CDR3 DNA sequence: TGTGCCAGCAGCTTCAAAACAGAAGCTTTCTTT. Translating gives CASSFKTEAFF. Looking up the rest from reference TRBV7-8 and TRBJ1-1 gives the full variable domain: GAGVSQSPRYKVAKRGQDVALRCDPISGHVSLFWYQQALGQGPEFLTYFQNEAQLDKSGLPSDRFFAERPEGSVSTLKIQRTQQEDSAVYLCASSFKTEAFFGQGTRLTVV.

J is TRBJ2-7 and V is TRBV6-6, with 10 bases that match TRBD2. Trimming took 7 bases from V and 2 from J; bases not matched to a gene: 8. The CDR3 is made up of 15 amino acids. Germline CDR1 MNHNY, CDR2 SVGAGI (reference sequence). CDR3 sequence reads: CASKYLAGGAYEQYF. The DNA for the CDR3 is TGTGCCAGCAAATACTTAGCGGGGGGTGCCTACGAGCAGTACTTC.

The chain uses TRBV5-1 and TRBJ2-3; 8 nucleotides match TRBD2. The germline V gene encodes CDR1 SGHRS and CDR2 YFSETQ. The V segment lost 3 bases and the J segment 2 bases; nucleotides outside the gene matches: 5. This CDR3 is 15 amino acids long. CDR3 nucleotides: TGCGCCAGCAGCTCCGTCGGGGGGGCCACAGATACGCAGTATTTT. Its protein product is CASSSVGGATDTQYF.

CDR3 amino acids: CASSQESLSNQPQHF. CDR3 nucleotide sequence: TGCGCCAGCAGCCAAGAGTCTCTGAGCAATCAGCCCCAGCATTTT. This sequence joins TRBV4-1 and TRBJ1-5, with D hard to call. Germline loops: CDR1 MGHRA, CDR2 YSYEKL. With 0 bases removed from V and 1 base from J, the gap between germline ends came to 7 bases. This CDR3 spans 15 amino acids.

V usage is TRBV5-6 and J usage is TRBJ1-1, with 9 bases lining up with TRBD1. V lost 3 bases and J lost 5; bases outside the gene matches: 8. This CDR3 contains 15 residues. Germline V CDR1 and CDR2: SGHDT, YYEEEE. The CDR3 DNA follows: TGTGCCAGCAGCTCTTGGACAGGGGTAGATACTGAAGCTTTCTTT. Its translation is CASSSWTGVDTEAFF.

The V call is TRBV12-5, the J call TRBJ2-5; D is possibly TRBD2 (5 bases). The CDR3 has 11 amino acids. V lost 9 bases to trimming and J lost 7 bases, with 12 bases between them. CDR1 LGHNT and CDR2 FRNRAP come from the germline V gene. The CDR3 bases are TGTGCTAGCGGGGTCGAGAGGACCCAGTACTTC. Protein sequence: CASGVERTQYF. Supplemented by reference TRBV12-5 and TRBJ2-5, the full variable domain reads DARVTQTPRHKVTEMGQEVTMRCQPILGHNTVFWYRQTMMQGLELLAYFRNRAPLDDSGMPKDRFSAEMPDATLATLKIQPSEPRDSAVYFCASGVERTQYFGPGTRLLVL.

The CDR3: CASSPNREGYEQYF. The CDR3 DNA is TGTGCCAGCTCACCCAACAGGGAAGGATACGAGCAGTACTTC. This chain links TRBV18 with TRBJ2-7; TRBD1 is a possible D gene (6 bases). CDR1 and CDR2 from the germline V gene are KGHSH and LQKENI. The CDR3 contains 14 residues. Between the trimmed V and J ends, which lost 3 bases and 4 bases, there was a span of 13 bases.

The gene calls are TRBV2 and TRBJ2-5; 7 bases match TRBD2. From germline, CDR1 is SNHLY and CDR2 FYNNEI. With 6 bases clipped from V and 5 bases from J, the junction kept 12 bases outside the gene matches. The CDR3 is 15 amino acids. CDR3 amino acids: CASSGPGLKFETQYF. The CDR3 DNA reads TGTGCCAGCAGCGGCCCGGGACTAAAGTTCGAGACCCAGTACTTC.

The V call is TRBV5-1, the J call TRBJ2-2, with D possibly TRBD2 on 6 matching bases. V dropped 5 bases and J dropped 13 bases, with 24 bases sitting between them. The CDR3 runs 15 residues. Looked up from germline, CDR1 is SGHRS and CDR2 is YFSETQ. In DNA form, the CDR3 reads TGCGCCAGCAGGAGTGTACAGGAGGGGAAAGGGTGGCTGTTTTTT. Translating gives CASRSVQEGKGWLFF.

The gene calls are TRBV5-1 and TRBJ2-5; TRBD1 agrees at 7 bases. The trim removed 4 bases at V and 2 bases at J, leaving 5 bases unmatched. Germline V gene data show CDR1 as SGHRS and CDR2 as YFSETQ. The CDR3 spans 14 residues. The CDR3, as DNA: TGCGCCAGCAGCAGGGGACAGATACAAGAGACCCAGTACTTC. Its translation: CASSRGQIQETQYF.

The chain links TRBV11-3 to TRBJ2-1, with 7 positions matching TRBD1. Germline assignment: CDR1 SGHNT and CDR2 YENEEA. The CDR3 is 17 amino acids. Losses at the gene ends were 3 bases for V and 0 bases for J; bases not matched to a gene: 8. CDR3 coding DNA: TGTGCCAGCAGCTTCAGGACAGGCCGAAGCTCCTACAATGAGCAGTTCTTC. The encoded protein is CASSFRTGRSSYNEQFF.

This sequence joins TRBV9 and TRBJ2-2; 7 bases line up with TRBD1. Germline assignment: CDR1 SGDLS and CDR2 YYNGEE. The V segment lost 0 bases and the J segment 2 bases; nucleotides outside the gene matches: 7. The CDR3 length is 17 residues. The CDR3, as DNA: TGTGCCAGCAGCGTAGCTAGGGACAGAGACAACACCGGGGAGCTGTTTTTT. Translation gives CASSVARDRDNTGELFF.

This clone was found a few times. The rearrangement joins TRBV12-5 to TRBJ2-7, with 7 bases matching TRBD2. The germline gives CDR1 LGHNT, CDR2 FRNRAP. With 1 base clipped from V and 10 bases from J, the junction kept 4 bases outside the gene matches. CDR3 size: 12 residues. The CDR3 spells CASGLAGGDQYF. In nucleotides, the CDR3 is TGTGCTAGTGGTTTGGCGGGGGGAGATCAGTACTTC.

V usage is TRBV5-1 and J usage is TRBJ2-3; possibly TRBD2 for D (6 bases). CDR1 is SGHRS and CDR2 is YFSETQ in the germline V gene. V lost 5 bases and J lost 0, with 13 bases in between. CDR3 size: 15 residues. The DNA of the CDR3 is TGCGCCAGCAGTCCGATGGCGGGGAGCACAGATACGCAGTATTTT. It is translated as CASSPMAGSTDTQYF. Supplemented by reference TRBV5-1 and TRBJ2-3, the full variable domain reads KAGVTQTPRYLIKTRGQQVTLSCSPISGHRSVSWYQQTPGQGLQFLFEYFSETQRNKGNFPGRFSGRQFSNSRSEMNVSTLELGDSALYLCASSPMAGSTDTQYFGPGTRLTVL.

The chain links TRBV4-3 to TRBJ1-1; a possible D gene is TRBD1 (5 bases). The V end was cut by 0 bases, the J end by 3 bases, with 11 bases between. From germline, CDR1 is LGHNA and CDR2 YSLEER. The CDR3 runs 15 residues. CDR3 DNA sequence: TGCGCCAGCAGCCAAGATCTGTCCAGGGACACTGAAGCTTTCTTT. Translating gives CASSQDLSRDTEAFF.

This clone was counted only a few times. In DNA form, the CDR3 reads TGCGCCAGCAGTCACCAGGGGGCCTACACAGATACGCAGTATTTT. Protein sequence: CASSHQGAYTDTQYF. The J gene is TRBJ2-3, the V gene TRBV10-2; 8 positions match TRBD1. Trimming cost V 5 bases and J 2 bases; bases outside gene matches: 6. The germline V gene has CDR1 WSHSY and CDR2 SAAADI. This CDR3 is 15 amino acids long.

The V and J genes are TRBV7-9 and TRBJ2-7, with TRBD1 identical over 8 bases. After removal of 5 bases from V and 2 bases from J, the junction contained 14 bases not matched to a gene. The CDR3 is made up of 17 amino acids. Per the germline V gene, CDR1 is SEHNR and CDR2 is FQNEAQ (reference sequence). The DNA of the CDR3 is TGTGCCAGCAGCCGAAACACGTGGGGACAGGACGCCTACGAGCAGTACTTC. This gives the protein CASSRNTWGQDAYEQYF.

The chain joins TRBV7-2 to TRBJ1-1; D is unresolved. From germline, CDR1 is SGHTA and CDR2 FQGNSA. The V end lost 5 bases, the J end lost 0 bases, and 13 bases lay between the germline ends. The CDR3 length is 15 residues. The CDR3 spells CASSPPGGMNTEAFF. The CDR3 DNA is TGTGCCAGCAGCCCCCCCGGCGGTATGAACACTGAAGCTTTCTTT.

The V and J genes are TRBV5-1 and TRBJ1-1; TRBD1 might be the D (5 bases). The CDR3 has 14 amino acids. Germline CDR1 is SGHRS and CDR2 is YFSETQ. Trimming took 4 bases from V and 3 from J, leaving 13 bases between them. The CDR3 sequence: CASSPWGGDTEAFF. The CDR3 coding sequence is TGCGCCAGCAGCCCCTGGGGCGGGGACACTGAAGCTTTCTTT.

This clone was seen once. The chain uses TRBV5-1 and TRBJ2-2; D may be TRBD2 (6 bases). CDR3 size: 14 residues. Trimming shortened V by 5 bases and J by 5 bases, and 13 bases separated the two germline ends. The germline gives CDR1 SGHRS, CDR2 YFSETQ. The CDR3 here is CASRTDGGTGELFF. As DNA, the CDR3 is TGCGCCAGCAGGACGGACGGGGGAACCGGGGAGCTGTTTTTT.

The J gene is TRBJ1-6, the V gene TRBV18; D unclear. The CDR3 extends over 12 amino acids. Germline V gives CDR1 KGHSH, CDR2 LQKENI. V lost 3 bases and J 12 bases, leaving 9 bases between the germline ends. This chain's CDR3 is CASSPIEKPLHF. The CDR3, as DNA: TGTGCCAGCTCACCGATAGAAAAACCCCTCCACTTT.

V and J are TRBV19 and TRBJ1-1; no definite D call. The V gene's germline CDR1 is LNHDA and CDR2 SQIVND (reference sequence). V lost 1 base and J lost 0, with 3 bases in between. The CDR3 has 13 amino acids. CDR3 protein: CASSIALNTEAFF. CDR3 bases: TGTGCCAGTAGTATAGCTTTGAACACTGAAGCTTTCTTT.

The chain carries TRBV18 and TRBJ2-7; tentative D call: TRBD1 (7 bases). Looked up from germline, CDR1 is KGHSH and CDR2 is LQKENI. The germline V and J ends were trimmed by 2 bases and 2 bases, with 10 bases remaining between them. The CDR3 sequence is 14 residues long. The CDR3 sequence: CASSPGRGAYEQYF. The CDR3 DNA sequence: TGTGCCAGCTCACCAGGCAGGGGGGCCTACGAGCAGTACTTC. The whole variable domain, remainder taken from reference TRBV18 and TRBJ2-7, is NAGVMQNPRHLVRRRGQEARLRCSPMKGHSHVYWYRQLPEEGLKFMVYLQKENIIDESGMPKERFSAEFPKEGPSILRIQQVVRGDSAAYFCASSPGRGAYEQYFGPGTRLTVT.

The genes are TRBV19 and TRBJ1-5; D ambiguous. Germline V gives CDR1 LNHDA, CDR2 SQIVND (reference sequence). Trimming removed 3 bases from V and 3 bases from J, with 12 bases in between. The CDR3 runs to 15 residues. As DNA, the CDR3 is TGTGCCAGTAGTATTTCCCCCAGTTCCAATCAGCCCCAGCATTTT. The encoded protein is CASSISPSSNQPQHF.

This clone showed up just once. V is TRBV9 and J is TRBJ1-3, with 12 bases matching TRBD1. The CDR3 is 16 amino acids. The ends lost 2 bases at V and 4 bases at J; junction bases unmatched: 4. In germline, CDR1 is SGDLS, CDR2 YYNGEE. The CDR3 loop reads CASSVGQGATGNTIYF. DNA for the CDR3: TGTGCCAGCAGCGTGGGACAGGGGGCGACCGGAAACACCATATATTTT.